This T cell receptor beta chain originates from a study of blood T cell repertoires in COVID-19. Only a few counts were recorded for this clone. Individuals drawn from around 25 US areas were about 18 to 100 years old. Cohort allocation depended upon clinical history that participants reported. In the source study's methods: How many nucleated cells were present was estimated from reference gene primer amplification. Clones were read by immunoSEQ multiplex PCR, and TCRdb kept only the in-frame ones, dropping some. Clonal size and the V and J genes are those of that table, whereas D and trimming came from the DNA. The table includes approximately 140,000 clones, 80% to 90% detected once. The germline V gene has CDR1 SGHAT and CDR2 FQNNGV. V dropped 5 bases and J dropped 3 bases, with 18 bases sitting between them. There are 16 residues in the CDR3.

The chain has TRBV11-2 and TRBJ2-3, with D perhaps TRBD1 (5 bases). This TCR was recovered from a man aged 35 to 55 with acute COVID-19. Sequencing input: PBMCs or T cells enriched from blood (not recorded which). The CDR3 DNA reads as TGTGCCAGCAGCGTTCGTAGTCAGGGCTCTACAGATACGCAGTATTTT. Protein sequence: CASSVRSQGSTDTQYF.